This T cell receptor beta chain was identified during a study of quantifying T cell responses using KT2 cells. Looking at the study overall: RNA was reverse transcribed with TCR alpha and beta constant-region primers. Estimated efficiency of the T4 ligation step was above 8% under optimum conditions.

The germline gives CDR1 MNHEY, CDR2 SVGAGI. V was cut by 0 bases and J by 0 bases, with 9 bases left in between. There are 16 residues in the CDR3. In its sample, this clonotype was seen many times. A single-stranded UMI oligo with SP2 sequence was ligated to cDNA 3' ends. First-round PCR used around 4 cycles and beta primers RC1.1 and RC1.2 covering TRBC1 and TRBC2. TCRdb independently ran MiXCR on the UMI-ligation and nested PCR reads; one entry per CDR3 protein. The sample lists tens of thousands of distinct CDR3 sequences, under 14% seen once, with about 10% in the top ten. Known numbers of the T cell clone KT2 were added to PBMC. A range of KT2-to-PBMC ratios was made using fixed PBMC numbers.

V usage is TRBV6-5 and J usage is TRBJ1-3; D is unresolved. This TCR was sampled from a human donor. Sequencing used PBMCs spiked with cells of the T cell clone KT2. The CDR3 loop reads CASSYSYRVSGNTIYF. The CDR3 DNA reads as TGTGCCAGCAGTTACTCGTATCGAGTCTCTGGAAACACCATATATTTT.